These 30 T cell receptor beta chains came from one sample sequenced in a study of T-cell memory formation after mild COVID-19. TCRdb used MiXCR to reprocess the 5' RACE reads, holding one entry per CDR3 protein. The sample has approximately 200,000 distinct CDR3 sequences; 16% are singletons. Sequenced material: PBMCs or a T cell subset sorted from them (not recorded which). The source of these receptors is an adult woman who had mild COVID-19 (a few samples of this study predate the infection). Cell type and time point are not known.

The sample holds a few counts of this clonotype. The rearrangement joins TRBV6-2 or TRBV6-3 to TRBJ2-1; the D gene is possibly TRBD1 (5 bases). Germline V gene lookup returns CDR1 MNHEY and CDR2 SVGEGT. The CDR3 is 14 residues long. For the CDR3, the DNA is TGTGCAGACAGCCGTCTCTATTTGTCTAGTGAGCAGTTCTTC. Protein product: CADSRLYLSSEQFF.

A single count supports this clonotype. The chain combines TRBV5-1 with TRBJ1-1, with a weak D call TRBD1 (5 bases). The CDR3 runs 13 residues. Trimming removed 3 bases at V and 6 bases at J, with 12 bases between. CDR1 SGHRS and CDR2 YFSETQ come from the germline V gene. The DNA for the CDR3 is TGCGCCAGCAGCTGGGGCGCGGGCCCTGAAGCTTTCTTT. Translated, it gives CASSWGAGPEAFF.

The chain carries TRBV6-1 and TRBJ1-2; TRBD1 is a possible D gene (5 bases). Germline-derived CDR1 and CDR2 are MNHNS and SASEGT. Trimming removed 6 bases at V and 2 bases at J, with 10 bases between. CDR3 size: 13 residues. In nucleotides, the CDR3 is TGTGCCAGCAGGGCCAGGGCAAACTATGGCTACACCTTC. This gives the protein CASRARANYGYTF.

V usage is TRBV4-3 and J usage is TRBJ1-3; D is ambiguous. Deletions cut 5 bases from V and 3 bases from J, with 14 bases between. CDR1 is LGHNA and CDR2 is YSLEER in the germline V gene. There are 15 residues in the CDR3. In DNA, the CDR3 is TGCGCCAGCAGCTCCCACGCCTCGGATGGAAACACCATATATTTT. Protein: CASSSHASDGNTIYF.

This clonotype was picked up a small number of times. The rearrangement uses TRBV6-6 and TRBJ1-1, with D tentatively TRBD1 (5 bases). Germline V gene lookup returns CDR1 MNHNY and CDR2 SVGAGI (reference sequence). The CDR3 runs to 15 residues. The V and J ends lost 5 bases and 5 bases respectively, with 18 bases between them. The CDR3 DNA reads TGTGCCAGCAGTGGAGCGGGCCAGGGAAAGACTGAAGCTTTCTTT. Its protein is CASSGAGQGKTEAFF.

This clonotype was observed at least ten times. The genes are TRBV12-3 or TRBV12-4 and TRBJ2-7; weak D call: TRBD2 (5 bases). CDR3 length: 14 amino acids. Trimming removed 6 bases from V and 3 bases from J, with 15 bases in between. This CDR3 is CASRRTQAGYEQYF. DNA of the CDR3: TGTGCCAGCAGACGGACCCAGGCGGGCTACGAGCAGTACTTC.

This chain joins TRBV6-1 and TRBJ2-2, with 9 bases lining up with TRBD2. From germline, CDR1 is MNHNS and CDR2 SASEGT. V lost 5 bases, J lost 1 base, and 8 bases stayed unmatched. The CDR3 contains 17 residues. The CDR3 sequence: CASSHRAGGVNTGELFF. The CDR3 coding sequence is TGTGCCAGCAGTCACCGCGCGGGAGGGGTGAACACCGGGGAGCTGTTTTTT.

This clonotype was seen a few times. V and J are TRBV11-2 and TRBJ2-3; D might be TRBD2 (6 bases). The CDR3 sequence is 13 residues long. V was shortened by 1 base and J by 10 bases, with 12 bases between the two germline ends. CDR1 and CDR2 (germline): SGHAT, FQNNGV. The CDR3 loop is CASSLVTGGAQYF. The CDR3 nucleotides read TGTGCCAGCAGCTTAGTTACAGGAGGGGCGCAGTATTTT.

This clonotype was found a few times. This rearrangement joins TRBV20-1 to TRBJ2-6; TRBD1 is a possible D gene (5 bases). CDR3 length: 13 amino acids. Trimming cost V 4 bases and J 2 bases, with 6 bases left between them. The germline V gene encodes CDR1 DFQATT and CDR2 SNEGSKA (reference sequence). The CDR3: CSAIRAGANVLTF. CDR3 nucleotide sequence: TGCAGTGCTATCAGGGCTGGGGCCAACGTCCTGACTTTC.

J is TRBJ2-1 and V is TRBV20-1, with a possible D match to TRBD2 (7 bases). The CDR3 length is 14 residues. The germline gives CDR1 DFQATT, CDR2 SNEGSKA (reference sequence). V was pared by 3 bases and J by 0 bases, with 9 bases between. CDR3 nucleotides: TGCAGTGCTAGGAGGGGGGGCTCCTACAATGAGCAGTTCTTC. It is translated as CSARRGGSYNEQFF.

The V call is TRBV15, the J call TRBJ2-1; D might be TRBD1 or TRBD2, each matching 6 bases. Germline V gene lookup returns CDR1 LNHNV and CDR2 YYDKDF (reference sequence). V lost 1 base and J 9 bases, leaving 19 bases between the germline ends. This CDR3 region has 16 residues. CDR3: CATSRGQQGLGGEQFF. The CDR3 DNA sequence: TGTGCCACCAGCAGAGGACAACAGGGACTCGGGGGTGAGCAGTTCTTC.

The gene calls are TRBV6-5 and TRBJ2-3, with D possibly TRBD1 on 5 matching bases. The CDR3 is made up of 16 amino acids. V was cut by 4 bases and J by 2 bases, with 16 bases left in between. The germline gives CDR1 MNHEY, CDR2 SVGAGI. CDR3 nucleotides: TGTGCCAGCAGTTCACGCAGGGAAGGTAACACAGATACGCAGTATTTT. It is translated as CASSSRREGNTDTQYF.

This clonotype has a handful of counts. This chain joins TRBV21-1 and TRBJ2-2; the D call TRBD2 from the table was never checked on the DNA. TRBV21-1 is listed as a pseudogene. CDR3 size: 18 residues. The CDR3 bases are TGTGCCAGCAGCCCTCTATATGCGGGACTAGCAGAAACCGGGGAGCTGTTTTTT. Amino acid sequence: CASSPLYAGLAETGELFF.

The chain joins TRBV6-5 to TRBJ2-5, with D tentatively TRBD2 (5 bases). V was cut by 4 bases and J by 9 bases, with 15 bases left in between. Germline CDR1 MNHEY, CDR2 SVGAGI. The length of the CDR3 is 13 residues. CDR3 in DNA: TGTGCCAGCAGTTCGAGGGAGTTAATGGCCCAGTACTTC. Translating gives CASSSRELMAQYF.

This chain uses TRBV7-6 with TRBJ2-7; D is unclear. The V end was cut by 4 bases, the J end by 5 bases, with 9 bases between. Germline loops: CDR1 SGHVS, CDR2 FNYEAQ. CDR3 length: 12 amino acids. CDR3 coding DNA: TGTGCCAGCAGCTCACGGTCTGACGAGCAGTACTTC. It translates to CASSSRSDEQYF.

The chain couples TRBV5-8 to TRBJ1-1, with D perhaps TRBD1 (6 bases). CDR3 length equals 13 residues. Per germline, CDR1 SGHTS and CDR2 YDEGEE. With 5 bases removed from V and 5 bases from J, the gap between germline ends came to 13 bases. The CDR3 coding sequence is TGTGCCAGCAGACCCCGAACAGGGACTGAAGCTTTCTTT. This gives the protein CASRPRTGTEAFF.

This clonotype was recorded many times. The chain recombines TRBV5-1 with TRBJ2-1; TRBD2 matches at 14 bases. CDR1 and CDR2 from the germline V gene are SGHRS and YFSETQ. This CDR3 contains 17 residues. Unmatched junction bases numbered 6, after V lost 4 bases and J lost 3 bases. The CDR3 nucleotides are TGCGCCAGCAGCCATACGGGACTAGCGGGGGTCTACAATGAGCAGTTCTTC. Its protein is CASSHTGLAGVYNEQFF.

This clonotype was seen only a few times. The chain is built from TRBV7-2 and TRBJ2-5, with 15 bases lining up with TRBD2. V was pared by 3 bases and J by 2 bases, with 22 bases of the junction left unmatched. The CDR3 covers 23 residues. Germline CDR1 reads SGHTA; CDR2 reads FQGNSA. Written as DNA, the CDR3 is TGTGCCAGCAGCTTTAGTAGCTACCCGGGACTAGCGGGAGGAGGGCACGGTCAAGAGACCCAGTACTTC. This encodes CASSFSSYPGLAGGGHGQETQYF.

Many counts were recorded for this clonotype. This chain links TRBV7-6 with TRBJ2-1; either TRBD1 or TRBD2 may fit D (6 bases each). Germline loops: CDR1 SGHVS, CDR2 FNYEAQ. Trimming took off 3 bases at V and 7 bases at J, with 19 bases between the two ends. The CDR3 covers 16 residues. CDR3 nucleotides: TGTGCCAGCAGCTTCGATGTGGGGGGCCGGCAGAATGAGCAGTTCTTC. Protein product: CASSFDVGGRQNEQFF.

This clonotype was counted only a few times. The chain recombines TRBV24-1 with TRBJ2-3, with 8 nucleotides matching TRBD2. Germline CDR1 reads KGHDR; CDR2 reads SFDVKD. The CDR3 contains 16 residues. V shed 3 bases, J shed 4 bases, and the junction held 8 bases outside the gene matches. Here the CDR3 DNA reads TGTGCCACCAGTGATCTGAGGGCGGGAGGCCCAGATACGCAGTATTTT. This translates into CATSDLRAGGPDTQYF.

The V gene is TRBV19, the J gene TRBJ1-5; D possibly corresponds to TRBD1 (5 bases). Germline lookup yields CDR1 LNHDA and CDR2 SQIVND (reference sequence). CDR3 length equals 16 residues. V shed 0 bases and J shed 3 bases, with 12 bases lying between them. CDR3 protein: CASSIEWGRHNQPQHF. The CDR3 DNA follows: TGTGCCAGTAGTATAGAGTGGGGACGGCACAATCAGCCCCAGCATTTT.

This rearrangement joins TRBV6-6 to TRBJ1-4; D is unclear. Germline loops: CDR1 MNHNY, CDR2 SVGAGI (reference sequence). The CDR3 is 14 amino acids. Trimming stripped 2 bases from V and 3 bases from J, with 7 bases between. The CDR3 sequence: CASSYSLSNEKLFF. CDR3 sequence (DNA): TGTGCCAGCAGTTACAGCCTTTCTAATGAAAAACTGTTTTTT.

The chain joins TRBV11-1 to TRBJ2-1; TRBD2 matches at 8 bases. The CDR3 is 19 amino acids. The germline CDR1 and CDR2 sequences are SGHAT and FQDESV (reference sequence). Unmatched junction bases numbered 17, after V lost 4 bases and J lost 3 bases. The CDR3 DNA reads as TGTGCCAGCAGCTCCTCGAGGAGCGGGGGCCATCAGGTCTACAATGAGCAGTTCTTC. This encodes CASSSSRSGGHQVYNEQFF.

The gene calls are TRBV7-2 and TRBJ2-6; D is undetermined. The germline V gene encodes CDR1 SGHTA and CDR2 FQGNSA. The germline V and J ends were trimmed by 1 base and 1 base, with 11 bases remaining between them. The CDR3 is 17 amino acids. This CDR3 is CASSLVVTVSGANVLTF. In DNA, the CDR3 is TGTGCCAGCAGCTTAGTGGTGACGGTGTCTGGGGCCAACGTCCTGACTTTC.

The sample holds many counts of this clonotype. This chain links TRBV12-3 or TRBV12-4 with TRBJ2-7, with no clear D. The CDR3 loop spans 13 amino acids. V was clipped by 7 bases and J by 6 bases, with 16 bases between them. The chain's CDR3 is CASTSQGIGEQYF. Here the CDR3 DNA reads TGTGCCAGCACCTCTCAAGGGATCGGCGAGCAGTACTTC.

The V call is TRBV5-1, the J call TRBJ1-4, with unresolved D. V lost 0 bases and J lost 8, with 11 bases in between. This CDR3 is 14 amino acids long. Germline CDR1 and CDR2: SGHRS and YFSETQ. The DNA for the CDR3 is TGCGCCAGCAGCTTGGGTCACGCGGGAGAAAAACTGTTTTTT. Its translation is CASSLGHAGEKLFF.

This clonotype was counted only a few times. V is TRBV3-1 and J is TRBJ2-1, with D hard to call. V shed 8 bases and J shed 8 bases, with 10 bases lying between them. The CDR3 spans 11 residues. Germline CDR1 reads LGHDT; CDR2 reads YNNKEL (reference sequence). This CDR3 is CASGSGYEQFF. The CDR3 coding sequence is TGTGCCAGCGGGTCGGGCTATGAGCAGTTCTTC.

The rearrangement uses TRBV5-1 and TRBJ2-2, with 7 bases aligning to TRBD1. The CDR3 covers 14 residues. Losses at the gene ends were 4 bases for V and 3 bases for J; bases not matched to a gene: 3. Looked up from germline, CDR1 is SGHRS and CDR2 is YFSETQ. The CDR3 protein is CASSRQGHTGELFF. As DNA, the CDR3 is TGCGCCAGCAGCCGACAGGGACACACCGGGGAGCTGTTTTTT. Together with reference TRBV5-1 and TRBJ2-2, the CDR3 gives the full variable domain: KAGVTQTPRYLIKTRGQQVTLSCSPISGHRSVSWYQQTPGQGLQFLFEYFSETQRNKGNFPGRFSGRQFSNSRSEMNVSTLELGDSALYLCASSRQGHTGELFFGEGSRLTVL.

This clonotype turned up a few times. At one end, the junction sequence differs from germline, possibly due to a read error. The gene calls are TRBV12-3 or TRBV12-4 and TRBJ2-2; D possibly uses TRBD1 or TRBD2 (6 bases each). This CDR3 contains 15 residues. The CDR3 sequence is CASRRDTGNAGELFF. The CDR3 nucleotides read TGTGCCAGCAGGCGGGACACGGGGAACGCCGGGGAGCTGTTTTTT.

This clonotype came up many times. This chain connects TRBV7-9 to TRBJ2-1; 10 bases fit TRBD1. This CDR3 has 18 amino acids. Germline V gene lookup returns CDR1 SEHNR and CDR2 FQNEAQ (reference sequence). After removal of 0 bases from V and 6 bases from J, the junction contained 11 bases not matched to a gene. The CDR3 nucleotides are TGTGCCAGCAGCTTAGCGCGGGGCTGGGACAGGGGTCCCAATGAGCAGTTCTTC. Its protein is CASSLARGWDRGPNEQFF.